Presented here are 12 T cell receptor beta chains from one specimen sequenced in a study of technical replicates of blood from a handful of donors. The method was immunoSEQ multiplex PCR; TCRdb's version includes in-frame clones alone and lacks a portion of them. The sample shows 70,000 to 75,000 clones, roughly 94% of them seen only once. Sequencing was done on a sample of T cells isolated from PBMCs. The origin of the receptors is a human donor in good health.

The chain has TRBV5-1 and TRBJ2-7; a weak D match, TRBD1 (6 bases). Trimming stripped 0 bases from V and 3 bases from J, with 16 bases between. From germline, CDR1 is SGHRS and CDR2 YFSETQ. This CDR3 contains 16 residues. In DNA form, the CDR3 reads TGCGCCAGCAGCTTGGCCGCAGGGGAAGTGGGCTACGAGCAGTACTTC. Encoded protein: CASSLAAGEVGYEQYF.

CDR3 protein: CASSRRRRMSETQYF. CDR3 nucleotide sequence: TGTGCCAGCAGTCGGCGCCGGAGGATGTCGGAGACCCAGTACTTC. J is TRBJ2-5 and V is TRBV6-5, with D perhaps TRBD2 (5 bases). Germline CDR1 and CDR2: MNHEY and SVGAGI. This CDR3 is 15 amino acids long. V shed 5 bases and J shed 5 bases, with 18 bases lying between them.

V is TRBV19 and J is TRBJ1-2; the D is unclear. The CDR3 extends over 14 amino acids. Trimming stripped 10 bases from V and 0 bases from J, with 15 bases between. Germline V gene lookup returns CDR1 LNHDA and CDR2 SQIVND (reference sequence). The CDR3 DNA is TGTGCCACCCTCCCGACGGGGACTAACTATGGCTACACCTTC. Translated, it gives CATLPTGTNYGYTF.

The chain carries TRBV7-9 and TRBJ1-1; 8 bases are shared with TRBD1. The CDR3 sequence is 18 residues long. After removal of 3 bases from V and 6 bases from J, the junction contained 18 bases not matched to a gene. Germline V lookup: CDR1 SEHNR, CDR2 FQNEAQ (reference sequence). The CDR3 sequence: CASSFSHSGNRGRPEAFF. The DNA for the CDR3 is TGTGCCAGCAGCTTTAGCCACTCTGGAAACAGGGGGAGGCCTGAAGCTTTCTTT.

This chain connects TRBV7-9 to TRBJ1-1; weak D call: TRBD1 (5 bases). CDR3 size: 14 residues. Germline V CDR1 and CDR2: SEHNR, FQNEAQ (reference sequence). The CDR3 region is CFPGRAPPDTEAFF. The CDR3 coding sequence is TGTTTCCCGGGCAGGGCGCCCCCGGACACTGAAGCTTTCTTT.

CDR3 DNA: TGTGCCAGCGGCGGGACTCGACACTACGAGCAGTACTTC. Translation gives CASGGTRHYEQYF. This chain uses TRBV2 with TRBJ2-7, with a weak D call TRBD2 (6 bases). Trimming cost V 8 bases and J 3 bases, with 14 bases left between them. The CDR3 contains 13 residues. The germline V gene has CDR1 SNHLY and CDR2 FYNNEI.

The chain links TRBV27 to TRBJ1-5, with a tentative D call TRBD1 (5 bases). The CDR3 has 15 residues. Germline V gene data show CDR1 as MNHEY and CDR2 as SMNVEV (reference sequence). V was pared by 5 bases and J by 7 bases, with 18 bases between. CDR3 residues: CASSPGVQGRQPQHF. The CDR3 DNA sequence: TGTGCCAGCAGTCCGGGGGTCCAGGGTAGGCAGCCCCAGCATTTT.

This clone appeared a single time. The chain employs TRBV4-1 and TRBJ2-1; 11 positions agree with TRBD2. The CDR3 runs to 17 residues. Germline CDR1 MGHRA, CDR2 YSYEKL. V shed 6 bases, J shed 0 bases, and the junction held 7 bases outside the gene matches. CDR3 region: CASRIAGGYSSYNEQFF. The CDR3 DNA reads TGCGCCAGCAGGATAGCGGGGGGGTATAGCTCCTACAATGAGCAGTTCTTC.

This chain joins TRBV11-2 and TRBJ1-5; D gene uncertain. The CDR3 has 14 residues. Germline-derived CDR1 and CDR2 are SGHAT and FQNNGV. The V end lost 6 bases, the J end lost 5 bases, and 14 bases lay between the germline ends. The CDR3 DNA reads TGTGCCAGCAGTCCGGACGGAGGGTATCAGCCCCAGCATTTT. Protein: CASSPDGGYQPQHF.

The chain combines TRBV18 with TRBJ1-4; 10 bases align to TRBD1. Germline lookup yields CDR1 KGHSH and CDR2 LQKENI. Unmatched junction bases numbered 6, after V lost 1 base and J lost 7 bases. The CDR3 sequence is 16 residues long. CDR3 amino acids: CASSPLRQGAGEKLFF. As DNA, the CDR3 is TGTGCCAGCTCACCACTTCGACAGGGGGCAGGTGAAAAACTGTTTTTT.

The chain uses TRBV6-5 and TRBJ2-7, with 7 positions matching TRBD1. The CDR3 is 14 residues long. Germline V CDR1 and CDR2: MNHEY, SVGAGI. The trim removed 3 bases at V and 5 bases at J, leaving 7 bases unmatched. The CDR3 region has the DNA TGTGCCAGCAGTTATGGAGACAGGGTTAACGAGCAGTACTTC. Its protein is CASSYGDRVNEQYF.

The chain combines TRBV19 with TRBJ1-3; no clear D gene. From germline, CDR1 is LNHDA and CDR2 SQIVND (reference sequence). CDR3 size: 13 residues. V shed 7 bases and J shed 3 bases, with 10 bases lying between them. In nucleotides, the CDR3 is TGTGCCAGTAATAGCGACGGTGGAAACACCATATATTTT. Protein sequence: CASNSDGGNTIYF.